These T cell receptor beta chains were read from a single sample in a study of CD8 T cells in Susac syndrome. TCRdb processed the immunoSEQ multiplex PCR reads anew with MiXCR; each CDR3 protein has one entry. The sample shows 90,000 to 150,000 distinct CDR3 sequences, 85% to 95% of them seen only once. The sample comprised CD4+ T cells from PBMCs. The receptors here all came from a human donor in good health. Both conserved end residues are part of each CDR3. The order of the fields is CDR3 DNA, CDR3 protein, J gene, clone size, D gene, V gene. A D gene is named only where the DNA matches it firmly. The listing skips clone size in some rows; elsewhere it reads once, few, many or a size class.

TGTGCCAGCAGCTTATCGGGTTTCTCCTACAATGAGCAGTTCTTC CASSLSGFSYNEQFF TRBJ2-1 . . TRBV11-1
TGTGCCAGCAGCTTAGGCTCCGGGAACACTGAAGCTTTCTTT CASSLGSGNTEAFF TRBJ1-1 . . TRBV7-2
TGTGCCAGCTCACCTTCGGGACTAGCGGGGAGCACAGATACGCAGTATTTT CASSPSGLAGSTDTQYF TRBJ2-3 . TRBD2 TRBV18
TGTGCCAGCAGCGTAGACAACCCCTCCTACAATGAGCAGTTCTTC CASSVDNPSYNEQFF TRBJ2-1 . . TRBV9
TGTGCCAGCTCACCACGGGGGAGCACTGAAGCTTTCTTT CASSPRGSTEAFF TRBJ1-1 . . TRBV18
TGCAGCGTTGAAGCGGGAGGTCAGCCCCAGCATTTT CSVEAGGQPQHF TRBJ1-5 once . TRBV29-1
TGTGCCAGCAGTTCTCCTGGCACTGAAGCTTTCTTT CASSSPGTEAFF TRBJ1-1 few . TRBV6-2/TRBV6-3
TGTGCCAGCAGCGTAGGGGGACAGGGAGGCGGGGAGCTGTTTTTT CASSVGGQGGGELFF TRBJ2-2 . TRBD1 TRBV9
TGTGCCAGCACCAGGGGCCCTAACACTGAAGCCTTCTTT CASTRGPNTEAFF TRBJ1-1 once . TRBV3-1
TGCGCCAGCAGCCGGGATGGGACTAACTATGGCTACACCTTC CASSRDGTNYGYTF TRBJ1-2 . . TRBV5-1
TGTGCCAGCAGCCAAGTCCCCTCGTGGGGCCGGCAAGAGACCCAGTACTTC CASSQVPSWGRQETQYF TRBJ2-5 once . TRBV14
TGTGCCAGCACCTCCGGGACAGGGTGGAACACTGAAGCTTTCTTT CASTSGTGWNTEAFF TRBJ1-1 . TRBD1 TRBV6-6
TGTGCCAGCAGTGTTGCGACCAGCTCCTACAATGAGCAGTTCTTC CASSVATSSYNEQFF TRBJ2-1 . . TRBV6-4
TGTGCCAGCAGCTTTCGACAGGGTTCTGGGGAGCAGTTCTTC CASSFRQGSGEQFF TRBJ2-1 . TRBD1 TRBV7-3
TGTGCCAGTAGGAGGTTCACCGGGGAGCTGTTTTTT CASRRFTGELFF TRBJ2-2 . . TRBV19
TGTGCCATCAGTGAGGAGGGGGCCGGGGAGCTGTTTTTT CAISEEGAGELFF TRBJ2-2 . . TRBV10-3
TGCGCCAGCAGCTTGGGGTCAGTGGTCACCGGGGAGCTGTTTTTT CASSLGSVVTGELFF TRBJ2-2 . . TRBV5-5
TGCGCCAGCAGCCTCTCGGGACAGGGGTACACTGAAGCTTTCTTT CASSLSGQGYTEAFF TRBJ1-1 . TRBD1 TRBV5-1
TGTGCCAGCAGCCAAGAGGGGTATTTCCTAGCGGGGGACGCGCAGGAGCAGTTCTTC CASSQEGYFLAGDAQEQFF TRBJ2-1 . TRBD2 TRBV14
TGTGCCAGCAGTTTCACTAGCGGGACCTACAATGAGCAGTTCTTC CASSFTSGTYNEQFF TRBJ2-1 . TRBD2 TRBV7-2
TGTGCCAGCAGCTTAGTTCAGAGGACAGGGGCAACCAAAAACATTCAGTACTTC CASSLVQRTGATKNIQYF TRBJ2-4 . TRBD1 TRBV7-2
TGCAGCGTGGGGTCAGGGAACTATGGCTACACCTTC CSVGSGNYGYTF TRBJ1-2 once . TRBV29-1
TGCAGCGTTGAAGATCCCGGCGGTGGGAGCACAGATACGCAGTATTTT CSVEDPGGGSTDTQYF TRBJ2-3 once . TRBV29-1
TGTGCCAGCAGTTCCTCCGACAGAGTGGCTTTCTTT CASSSSDRVAFF TRBJ1-1 . . TRBV6-2/TRBV6-3
TGTGCCAGCCTAGGCCGGGTAGCAGATACGCAGTATTTT CASLGRVADTQYF TRBJ2-3 . . TRBV7-9
TGTGCCAGCGCCAGCGGACCAACCAATACGCAGTATTTT CASASGPTNTQYF TRBJ2-3 . . TRBV5-4
TGTGCCAGCAGCTCTGAAATGACTAGGGGAGGCAATGAGCAGTTCTTC CASSSEMTRGGNEQFF TRBJ2-1 . . TRBV5-4
TGCAGCGTTGTGGGGGGGGGATTATCCCCCTACGAGCAGTACTTC CSVVGGGLSPYEQYF TRBJ2-7 few TRBD2 TRBV29-1
TGTGCCACCTCCAGGGCAACTAATGAAAAACTGTTTTTT CATSRATNEKLFF TRBJ1-4 . . TRBV25-1
TGCGCCAGCAGCTTGGGACAGGTAACGAACCCGGATCACTATGGCTACACCTTC CASSLGQVTNPDHYGYTF TRBJ1-2 . . TRBV5-1
TGCGCCAGCAGCTCGGACGGGGCCTATGGCTACACCTTC CASSSDGAYGYTF TRBJ1-2 once . TRBV5-1
TGTGCCAGTGTAATGGCAGGCTTCAGCTACACCTTC CASVMAGFSYTF TRBJ1-2 . . TRBV2
TGCAGCGCCCGGGGTTCGTACAATGAGCAGTTCTTC CSARGSYNEQFF TRBJ2-1 . . TRBV29-1
TGTGCCAGCAGCTTGTCGTCGGGAGAGCAGTTCTTC CASSLSSGEQFF TRBJ2-1 . . TRBV11-2
TGTGCCAGCAGCTCCCCTTTTAGCGGGAGCGGTCAGTTCTTC CASSSPFSGSGQFF TRBJ2-1 . TRBD2 TRBV5-6
TGTGCCAGCAGCCTCAGACTAGCGGGTTTGACCTACAATGAGCAGTTCTTC CASSLRLAGLTYNEQFF TRBJ2-1 . TRBD2 TRBV4-2
TGTGCCAGCTATACTAGTCAGGGTCAGTTCTTC CASYTSQGQFF TRBJ2-1 . . TRBV21-1
TGCGCCAGCAGCTTGGAGACCTCCATAGGGGAGACCCAGTACTTC CASSLETSIGETQYF TRBJ2-5 . . TRBV5-1
TGTGCCAGCAGCTTGGACATTGGTTATGGCTACACCTTC CASSLDIGYGYTF TRBJ1-2 . . TRBV7-3
TGCAGTGCTCAAAGAGTACCAGGGCCCACTGAAGCTTTCTTT CSAQRVPGPTEAFF TRBJ1-1 . . TRBV20-1
TGCAGCGTCGGGGGGACAGGCTATGGCTACACCTTC CSVGGTGYGYTF TRBJ1-2 . TRBD1 TRBV29-1
TGTGCCAGCAGCCAAGTAACGGGGGACTATGGCTACACCTTC CASSQVTGDYGYTF TRBJ1-2 . . TRBV3-1
TGTGCCAGCAGCCAAGAGGCTATGACCGCGGGGAGAGCTTTCTTT CASSQEAMTAGRAFF TRBJ1-1 . . TRBV4-2
TGTGCCAGCAGCTTAGGATTAGGATTGGGGGACGGCGGCTACACCTTC CASSLGLGLGDGGYTF TRBJ1-2 few . TRBV7-9
TGTGCCACAGGGCGACCCGATCAGCCCCAGCATTTT CATGRPDQPQHF TRBJ1-5 . . TRBV15
TGTGCCAGCAGTCCGCCAGGGGGATCGTACACTGAAGCTTTCTTT CASSPPGGSYTEAFF TRBJ1-1 . TRBD1 TRBV12-3/TRBV12-4
TGCAGCGTCGGAGGTCTCCAGGGGGCCTCTGGAAACACCATATATTTT CSVGGLQGASGNTIYF TRBJ1-3 . TRBD1 TRBV29-1
TGTGCCATCAGTGAGGGTTACGAGCAGTACTTC CAISEGYEQYF TRBJ2-7 . . TRBV10-3
TGTGCCAGCAGTGCCCGATGGGGACTGCCTGGCAATGAGCAGTTCTTC CASSARWGLPGNEQFF TRBJ2-1 . . TRBV27
TGTGCCAGCTCACCTGGGGCAACTAATGAAAAACTGTTTTTT CASSPGATNEKLFF TRBJ1-4 few . TRBV18
TGTGCCAGCAGGACCGGGACTAGCGGGAGTAAGCAGTACTTC CASRTGTSGSKQYF TRBJ2-7 . TRBD2 TRBV27
TGCGCCAGCAGACCCACTGGACAGGGAGAACTCCCCTCGGGAGTACCCCTCCACTTT CASRPTGQGELPSGVPLHF TRBJ1-6 . TRBD1 TRBV5-1